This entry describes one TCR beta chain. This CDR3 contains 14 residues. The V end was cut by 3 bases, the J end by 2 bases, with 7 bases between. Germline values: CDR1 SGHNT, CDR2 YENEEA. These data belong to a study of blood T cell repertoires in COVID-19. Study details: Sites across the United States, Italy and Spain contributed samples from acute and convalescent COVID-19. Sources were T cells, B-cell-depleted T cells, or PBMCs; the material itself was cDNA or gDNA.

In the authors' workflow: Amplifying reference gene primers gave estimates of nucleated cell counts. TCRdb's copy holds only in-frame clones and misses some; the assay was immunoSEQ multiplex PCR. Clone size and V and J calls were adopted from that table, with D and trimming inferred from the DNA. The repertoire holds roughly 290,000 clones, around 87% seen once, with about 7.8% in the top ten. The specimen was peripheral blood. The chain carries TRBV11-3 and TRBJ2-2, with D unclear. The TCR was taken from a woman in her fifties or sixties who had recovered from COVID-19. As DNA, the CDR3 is TGTGCCAGCAGCTTTTACAGCAACACCGGGGAGCTGTTTTTT. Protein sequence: CASSFYSNTGELFF.